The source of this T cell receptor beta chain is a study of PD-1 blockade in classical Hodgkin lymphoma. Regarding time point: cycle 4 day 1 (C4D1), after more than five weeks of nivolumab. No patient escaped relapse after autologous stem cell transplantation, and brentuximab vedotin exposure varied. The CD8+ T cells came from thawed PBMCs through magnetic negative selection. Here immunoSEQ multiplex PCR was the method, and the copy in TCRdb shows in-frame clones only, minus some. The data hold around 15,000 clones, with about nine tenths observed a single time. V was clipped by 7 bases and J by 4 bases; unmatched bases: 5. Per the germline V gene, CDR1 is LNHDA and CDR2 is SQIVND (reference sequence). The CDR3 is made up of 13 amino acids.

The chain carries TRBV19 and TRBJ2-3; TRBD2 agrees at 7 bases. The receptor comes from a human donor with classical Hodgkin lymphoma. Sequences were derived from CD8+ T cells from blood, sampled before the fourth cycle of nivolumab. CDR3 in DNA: TGTGCCAGTACTGGTGGGAGGGCAGATACGCAGTATTTT. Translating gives CASTGGRADTQYF.